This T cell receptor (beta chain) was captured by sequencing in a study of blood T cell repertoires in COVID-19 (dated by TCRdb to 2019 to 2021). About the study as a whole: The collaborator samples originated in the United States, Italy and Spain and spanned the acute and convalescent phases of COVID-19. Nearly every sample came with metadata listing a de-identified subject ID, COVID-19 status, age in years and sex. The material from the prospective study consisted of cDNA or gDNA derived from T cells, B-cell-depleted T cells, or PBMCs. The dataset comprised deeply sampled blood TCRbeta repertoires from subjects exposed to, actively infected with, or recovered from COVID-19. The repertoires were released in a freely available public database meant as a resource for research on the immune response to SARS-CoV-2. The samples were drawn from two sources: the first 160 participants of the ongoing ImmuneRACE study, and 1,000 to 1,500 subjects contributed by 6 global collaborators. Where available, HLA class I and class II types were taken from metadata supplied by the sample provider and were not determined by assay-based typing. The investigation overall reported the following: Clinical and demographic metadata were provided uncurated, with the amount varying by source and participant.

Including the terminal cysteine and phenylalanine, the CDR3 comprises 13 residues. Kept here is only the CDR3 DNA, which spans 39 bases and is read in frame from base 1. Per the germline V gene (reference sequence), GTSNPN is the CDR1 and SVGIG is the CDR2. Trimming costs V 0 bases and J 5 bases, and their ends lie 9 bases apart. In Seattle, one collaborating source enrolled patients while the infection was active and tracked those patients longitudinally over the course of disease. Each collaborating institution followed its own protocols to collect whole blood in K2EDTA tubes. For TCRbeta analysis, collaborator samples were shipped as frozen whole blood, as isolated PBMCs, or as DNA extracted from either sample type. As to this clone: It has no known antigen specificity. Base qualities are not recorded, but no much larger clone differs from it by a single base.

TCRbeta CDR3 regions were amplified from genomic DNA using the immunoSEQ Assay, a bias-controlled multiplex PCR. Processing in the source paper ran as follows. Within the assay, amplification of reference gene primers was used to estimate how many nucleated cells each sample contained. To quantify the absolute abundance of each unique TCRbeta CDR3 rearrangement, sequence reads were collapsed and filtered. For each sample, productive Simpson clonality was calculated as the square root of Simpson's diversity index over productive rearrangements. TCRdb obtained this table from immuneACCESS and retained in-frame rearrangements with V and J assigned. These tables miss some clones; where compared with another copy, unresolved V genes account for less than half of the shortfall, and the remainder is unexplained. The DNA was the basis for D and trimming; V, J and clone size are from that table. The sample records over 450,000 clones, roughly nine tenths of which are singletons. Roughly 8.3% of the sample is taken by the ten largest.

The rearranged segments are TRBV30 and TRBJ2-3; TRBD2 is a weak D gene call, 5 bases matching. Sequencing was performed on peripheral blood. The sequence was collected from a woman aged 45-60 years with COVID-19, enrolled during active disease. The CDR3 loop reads CAWSVNRGDTQYF. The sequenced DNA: TGTGCCTGGAGTGTAAACCGGGGAGATACGCAGTATTTT.